Below, one T cell receptor beta chain is given with its context. The same CDR3 can be traced to other DNA sequences in this sample. Per the study methods: From reference gene primer amplification, estimates of nucleated cell counts were derived. Some clones are missing from TCRdb's copy, which holds only in-frame ones; the method was immunoSEQ multiplex PCR. The V and J calls and the clone size are those of that table, but D and trimming were determined from the DNA. The table records some 340,000 clones, around 82% of them present only once. The sample belongs to a study of blood T cell repertoires in COVID-19. The CDR3 contains 13 residues. Trimming removed 3 bases from V and 5 bases from J; junction bases left unmatched: 1. Germline V gives CDR1 KGHSH, CDR2 LQKENI.

The sample taken for sequencing was peripheral blood. This chain links TRBV18 with TRBJ2-5, with 9 bases matching TRBD1. The origin of this receptor is a man aged 25 to 45 with active or convalescent COVID-19. This CDR3 is CASSPGQGETQYF. DNA for the CDR3: TGTGCCAGCTCACCCGGACAGGGGGAGACCCAGTACTTC.